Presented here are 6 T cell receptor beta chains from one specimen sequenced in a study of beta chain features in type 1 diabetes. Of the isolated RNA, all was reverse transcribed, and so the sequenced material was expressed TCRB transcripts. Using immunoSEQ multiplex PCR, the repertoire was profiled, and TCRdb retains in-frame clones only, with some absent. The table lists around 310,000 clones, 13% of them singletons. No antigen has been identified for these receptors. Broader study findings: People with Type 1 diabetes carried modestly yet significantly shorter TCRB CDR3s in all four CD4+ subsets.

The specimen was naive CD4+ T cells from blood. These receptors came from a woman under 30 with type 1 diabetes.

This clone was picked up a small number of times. The CDR3 nucleotides are TGCAGTGCTAGACAGGGATCGGAGCAGTACTTC. Translated: CSARQGSEQYF. The V and J genes are TRBV20-1 and TRBJ2-7; the D gene is possibly TRBD1 (5 bases). From germline, CDR1 is DFQATT and CDR2 SNEGSKA (reference sequence). Trimming took off 2 bases at V and 7 bases at J, with 9 bases between the two ends. There are 11 residues in the CDR3.

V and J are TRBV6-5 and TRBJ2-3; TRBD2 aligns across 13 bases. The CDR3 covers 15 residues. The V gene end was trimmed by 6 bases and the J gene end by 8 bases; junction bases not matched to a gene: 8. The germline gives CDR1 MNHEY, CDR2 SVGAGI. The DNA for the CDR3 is TGTGCCAGCAGCAGCTGGACTAGCGGGAGTAGTACGCAGTATTTT. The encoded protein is CASSSWTSGSSTQYF.

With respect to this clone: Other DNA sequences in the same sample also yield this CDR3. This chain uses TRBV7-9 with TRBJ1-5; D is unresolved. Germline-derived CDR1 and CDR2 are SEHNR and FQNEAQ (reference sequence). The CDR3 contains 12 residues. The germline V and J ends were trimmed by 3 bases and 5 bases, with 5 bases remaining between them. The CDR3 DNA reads TGTGCCAGCAGCTTTCGAGATCAGCCCCAGCATTTT. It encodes CASSFRDQPQHF.

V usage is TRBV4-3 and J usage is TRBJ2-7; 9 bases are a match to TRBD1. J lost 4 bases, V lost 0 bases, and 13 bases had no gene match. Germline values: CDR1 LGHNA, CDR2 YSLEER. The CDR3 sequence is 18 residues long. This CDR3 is CASSQDLRDREFSYEQYV. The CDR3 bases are TGCGCCAGCAGCCAAGATCTCCGGGACAGGGAATTTTCGTACGAGCAGTACGTC.

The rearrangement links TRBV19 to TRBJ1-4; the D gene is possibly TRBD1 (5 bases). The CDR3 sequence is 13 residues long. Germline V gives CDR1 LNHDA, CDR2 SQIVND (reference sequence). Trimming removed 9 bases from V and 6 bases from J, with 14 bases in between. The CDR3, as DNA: TGTGCCAGCCGCCGGTCCAGGGATGAAAAACTGTTTTTT. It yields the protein CASRRSRDEKLFF.

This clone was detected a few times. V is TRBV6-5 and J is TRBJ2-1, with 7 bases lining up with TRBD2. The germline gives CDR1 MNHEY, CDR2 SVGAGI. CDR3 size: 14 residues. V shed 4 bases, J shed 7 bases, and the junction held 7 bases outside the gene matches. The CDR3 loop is CASSSWMGGNEQFF. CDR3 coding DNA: TGTGCCAGCAGTTCCTGGATGGGGGGGAATGAGCAGTTCTTC.